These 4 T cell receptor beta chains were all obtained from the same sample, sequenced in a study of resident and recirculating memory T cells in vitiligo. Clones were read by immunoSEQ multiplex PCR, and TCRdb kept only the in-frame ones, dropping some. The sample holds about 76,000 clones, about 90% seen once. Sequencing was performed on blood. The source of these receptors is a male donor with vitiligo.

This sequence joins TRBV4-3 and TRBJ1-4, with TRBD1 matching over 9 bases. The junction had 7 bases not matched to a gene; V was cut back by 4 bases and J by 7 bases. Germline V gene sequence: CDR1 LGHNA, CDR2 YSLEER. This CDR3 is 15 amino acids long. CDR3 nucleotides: TGCGCCAGCAGCCGGCGACAGGGGGACGGTGAAAAACTGTTTTTT. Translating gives CASSRRQGDGEKLFF.

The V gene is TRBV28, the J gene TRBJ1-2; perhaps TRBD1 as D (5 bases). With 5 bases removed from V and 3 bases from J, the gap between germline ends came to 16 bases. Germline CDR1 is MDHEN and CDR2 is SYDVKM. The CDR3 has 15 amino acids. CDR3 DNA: TGTGCCAGCAGTCCAGCTACGACAGCCTACTATGGCTACACCTTC. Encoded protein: CASSPATTAYYGYTF.

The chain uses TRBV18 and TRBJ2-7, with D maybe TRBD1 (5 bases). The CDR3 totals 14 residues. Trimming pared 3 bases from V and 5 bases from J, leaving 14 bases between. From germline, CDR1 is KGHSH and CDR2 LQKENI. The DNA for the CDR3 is TGTGCCAGCTCACCTTCCGGTGGGGCCCACGAGCAGTACTTC. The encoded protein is CASSPSGGAHEQYF.

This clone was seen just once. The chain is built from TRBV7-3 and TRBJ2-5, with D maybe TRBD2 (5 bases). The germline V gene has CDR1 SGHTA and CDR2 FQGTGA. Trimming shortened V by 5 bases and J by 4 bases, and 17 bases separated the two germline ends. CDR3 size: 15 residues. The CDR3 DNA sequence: TGTGCCAGCAGCCCACGGGGTCCCTTGGGAGAGACCCAGTACTTC. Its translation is CASSPRGPLGETQYF.